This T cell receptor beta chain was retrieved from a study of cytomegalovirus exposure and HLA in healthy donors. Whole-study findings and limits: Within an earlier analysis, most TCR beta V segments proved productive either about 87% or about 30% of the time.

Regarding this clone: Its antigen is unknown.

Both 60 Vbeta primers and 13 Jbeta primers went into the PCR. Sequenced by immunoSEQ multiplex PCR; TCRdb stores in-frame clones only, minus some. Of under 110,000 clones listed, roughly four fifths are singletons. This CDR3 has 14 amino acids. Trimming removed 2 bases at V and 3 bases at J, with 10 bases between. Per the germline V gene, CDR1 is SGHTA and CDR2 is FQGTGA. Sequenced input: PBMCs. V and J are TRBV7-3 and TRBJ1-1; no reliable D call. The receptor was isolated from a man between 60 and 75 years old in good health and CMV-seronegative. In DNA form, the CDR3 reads TGTGCCAGCAGCTTAGTGCCAGGATACACTGAAGCTTTCTTT. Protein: CASSLVPGYTEAFF.